These T cell receptor beta chains were read from a single sample in a study of Graves' ophthalmopathy and Graves' hyperthyroidism. TCRdb reanalysed the multiplex PCR reads using MiXCR and keeps one entry per CDR3 protein. The sample lists approximately 500,000 distinct CDR3 sequences, 13% to 15% occurring once. Sequencing input: blood. The receptors come from a woman in her twenties or thirties with Graves' ophthalmopathy. Each CDR3 is given with its conserved first and last residue. D genes are given only for firm matches. Where a row states a size, it is once, few, many or the class of an expanded clone; other rows omit it.

d_call: TRBD2; j_call: TRBJ2-2; v_call: TRBV11-2; clone_size: -; cdr3_aa: CASSSPGGLATGELSF; cdr3_nt: TGTGCCAGCAGCTCCCCGGGGGGACTAGCGACCGGGGAGCTGTCTTTT
d_call: TRBD1; j_call: TRBJ2-7; v_call: TRBV5-1; clone_size: few; cdr3_aa: CASSFQQGASEQYF; cdr3_nt: TGCGCCAGCAGCTTCCAACAGGGGGCATCCGAGCAGTACTTC
d_call: TRBD2; j_call: TRBJ2-7; v_call: TRBV6-2/TRBV6-3; clone_size: many; cdr3_aa: CASLRLAVYEQYF; cdr3_nt: TGTGCCAGCTTAAGACTAGCGGTCTACGAGCAGTACTTC
d_call: -; j_call: TRBJ1-6; v_call: TRBV7-3; clone_size: -; cdr3_aa: CASSSDRGSPLHF; cdr3_nt: TGTGCCAGCAGCTCGGACCGGGGTTCACCCCTCCACTTT
d_call: -; j_call: TRBJ2-5; v_call: TRBV15; clone_size: few; cdr3_aa: CATSRDRPEGTQYF; cdr3_nt: TGTGCCACCAGCAGAGACCGCCCAGAAGGGACCCAGTACTTC
d_call: -; j_call: TRBJ2-1; v_call: TRBV20-1; clone_size: few; cdr3_aa: CSARGLDEQFF; cdr3_nt: TGCAGTGCTAGAGGCCTGGATGAGCAGTTCTTC
d_call: -; j_call: TRBJ1-1; v_call: TRBV18; clone_size: many; cdr3_aa: CASSPGNWNTEAFF; cdr3_nt: TGTGCCAGCTCACCTGGGAACTGGAACACTGAAGCTTTCTTT
d_call: TRBD2; j_call: TRBJ2-5; v_call: TRBV11-2; clone_size: many; cdr3_aa: CASSFSYSGGSAAQETQYF; cdr3_nt: TGTGCCAGCAGCTTCTCTTATAGCGGGGGATCAGCTGCTCAGGAGACCCAGTACTTC
d_call: -; j_call: TRBJ2-7; v_call: TRBV12-3/TRBV12-4; clone_size: many; cdr3_aa: CASSPDFGEQYF; cdr3_nt: TGTGCCAGCAGTCCGGATTTCGGCGAGCAGTACTTC
d_call: -; j_call: TRBJ2-7; v_call: TRBV20-1; clone_size: many; cdr3_aa: CSAGGLTYEQYF; cdr3_nt: TGCAGTGCCGGGGGACTCACCTACGAGCAGTACTTC
d_call: -; j_call: TRBJ1-1; v_call: TRBV12-5; clone_size: many; cdr3_aa: CASVGNPNTEAFF; cdr3_nt: TGTGCTAGTGTGGGCAATCCGAACACTGAAGCTTTCTTT
d_call: -; j_call: TRBJ1-1; v_call: TRBV12-3/TRBV12-4; clone_size: many; cdr3_aa: CASRTGRAGAAFF; cdr3_nt: TGTGCCAGCCGCACTGGGCGGGCAGGGGCAGCTTTCTTT
d_call: TRBD1; j_call: TRBJ2-5; v_call: TRBV28; clone_size: many; cdr3_aa: CASHGTLTGKETQYF; cdr3_nt: TGTGCCAGCCATGGCACCCTGACAGGGAAAGAGACCCAGTACTTC
d_call: TRBD1; j_call: TRBJ1-1; v_call: TRBV10-3; clone_size: many; cdr3_aa: CAIRTTGGGNTEAFF; cdr3_nt: TGTGCCATCAGGACCACAGGGGGAGGGAACACTGAAGCTTTCTTT
d_call: -; j_call: TRBJ2-5; v_call: TRBV6-9; clone_size: -; cdr3_aa: CASSYLNQETQYF; cdr3_nt: TGTGCCAGCAGTTATCTTAACCAAGAGACCCAGTACTTC
d_call: TRBD1; j_call: TRBJ2-5; v_call: TRBV20-1; clone_size: -; cdr3_aa: CSAPTWTGPETQYF; cdr3_nt: TGCAGTGCTCCAACCTGGACAGGGCCGGAGACCCAGTACTTC
d_call: -; j_call: TRBJ1-2; v_call: TRBV6-5; clone_size: many; cdr3_aa: CASSYVPGANYGYTF; cdr3_nt: TGTGCCAGCAGTTACGTTCCGGGGGCGAACTATGGCTACACCTTC
d_call: -; j_call: TRBJ2-3; v_call: TRBV30; clone_size: many; cdr3_aa: CAWSRALGTDTQYF; cdr3_nt: TGTGCCTGGAGTAGGGCATTAGGCACAGATACGCAGTATTTT
d_call: TRBD1; j_call: TRBJ1-1; v_call: TRBV19; clone_size: -; cdr3_aa: CASSIIRRDRNTEAFF; cdr3_nt: TGTGCCAGTAGTATAATTAGACGGGACAGGAACACTGAAGCTTTCTTT
d_call: -; j_call: TRBJ2-5; v_call: TRBV18; clone_size: few; cdr3_aa: CASSPNNQETQYF; cdr3_nt: TGTGCCAGCTCACCGAACAACCAAGAGACCCAGTACTTC
d_call: TRBD1; j_call: TRBJ2-7; v_call: TRBV28; clone_size: many; cdr3_aa: CASSTAGQGSYEQYF; cdr3_nt: TGTGCCAGCAGCACCGCGGGACAGGGCTCCTACGAGCAGTACTTC
d_call: -; j_call: TRBJ1-2; v_call: TRBV6-2/TRBV6-3; clone_size: -; cdr3_aa: CASRIGGYGYTF; cdr3_nt: TGTGCCAGCAGGATCGGGGGTTATGGCTACACCTTC
d_call: -; j_call: TRBJ2-7; v_call: TRBV19; clone_size: -; cdr3_aa: CASIRVSGYEQYF; cdr3_nt: TGTGCCAGTATCCGGGTTAGTGGGTACGAGCAGTACTTC
d_call: TRBD2; j_call: TRBJ2-7; v_call: TRBV30; clone_size: few; cdr3_aa: CARSRGGGGYEQYF; cdr3_nt: TGTGCCCGGAGCCGCGGGGGGGGCGGATACGAGCAGTACTTC
d_call: TRBD1; j_call: TRBJ1-2; v_call: TRBV6-5; clone_size: many; cdr3_aa: CASSYGPLQGIYGYTF; cdr3_nt: TGTGCCAGCAGTTACGGTCCCCTACAGGGGATATATGGCTACACCTTC
d_call: TRBD1; j_call: TRBJ1-6; v_call: TRBV20-1; clone_size: many; cdr3_aa: CSASDRARAPLHF; cdr3_nt: TGCAGTGCTAGTGACAGGGCGAGGGCACCCCTCCACTTT
d_call: TRBD2; j_call: TRBJ2-2; v_call: TRBV27; clone_size: few; cdr3_aa: CASSSSGRATGELFF; cdr3_nt: TGTGCCAGCAGTTCTAGCGGGAGGGCCACCGGGGAGCTGTTTTTT
d_call: TRBD2; j_call: TRBJ2-7; v_call: TRBV12-3/TRBV12-4; clone_size: many; cdr3_aa: CASTSGRFSEQYF; cdr3_nt: TGTGCCAGCACCAGCGGGAGATTCTCCGAGCAGTACTTC
d_call: TRBD1; j_call: TRBJ1-5; v_call: TRBV4-1; clone_size: -; cdr3_aa: CASSSRQGDRANQPQHF; cdr3_nt: TGCGCCAGCAGCTCCCGACAGGGGGATAGGGCCAATCAGCCCCAGCATTTT
d_call: -; j_call: TRBJ1-1; v_call: TRBV29-1; clone_size: many; cdr3_aa: CSVLTPGPKHTEAFF; cdr3_nt: TGCAGCGTACTAACACCGGGACCCAAGCACACTGAAGCTTTCTTT
d_call: TRBD2; j_call: TRBJ2-5; v_call: TRBV2; clone_size: -; cdr3_aa: CASRKTSGGRETQYF; cdr3_nt: TGTGCCAGCAGGAAAACTAGCGGGGGCCGGGAGACCCAGTACTTC
d_call: -; j_call: TRBJ2-7; v_call: TRBV4-1; clone_size: few; cdr3_aa: CASSQLGTPFSYEQYF; cdr3_nt: TGCGCCAGCAGCCAATTGGGGACACCCTTCTCCTACGAGCAGTACTTC